This T cell receptor (beta chain) was identified during a study of T cell responses to AZD1222 COVID-19 vaccine. Using immunoSEQ multiplex PCR, the repertoire was profiled, and TCRdb retains in-frame clones only, with some absent. The sample has under 70,000 clones, about four fifths seen once; the top ten hold approximately 23%. Whole-study findings and limits: Spike-specific TCR breadth and depth rose after two AZD1222 doses. There were repertoire samples only from the period after the peak T cell response.

Details on this clone: Its target is unknown.

The TCR was taken from an adult in good health. This material consisted of peripheral blood, taken on day 0 of MenACWY control vaccination.

This CDR3 reads CASSLKDRVSYGYTF. DNA of the CDR3: TGTGCCAGCAGCTTAAAGGACAGGGTTTCCTATGGCTACACCTTC. The chain links TRBV13 to TRBJ1-2; 8 nucleotides match TRBD1. The CDR3 is 15 residues long. Germline V gene data show CDR1 as PRHDT and CDR2 as FYEKMQ (reference sequence). Trimming removed 2 bases from V and 4 bases from J; junction bases left unmatched: 6.